This TCR beta chain was sequenced for a study of immune heterogeneity within non-small cell lung tumors. This clonotype was seen ten or more times. Its specificity is unknown. A first 10-cycle multiplex round used 32 V-gene and 13 J-gene primers on TCR beta CDR3. TCRdb fed the multiplex PCR reads into MiXCR, producing one record per CDR3 protein. The repertoire holds 20,000 to 25,000 distinct CDR3 sequences, 28% seen once, with roughly 4.2% in the top ten. Bulk tumor genomic DNA constituted the template, at approximately 600 ng per sample. Far-apart biopsies, several per primary tumor, were taken during surgery. The cohort was untreated, with newly diagnosed non-small cell lung cancer undergoing curative surgery. The CDR3 extends over 15 amino acids. Trimming stripped 2 bases from V and 3 bases from J, with 14 bases between. The germline V gene has CDR1 SGHAT and CDR2 FQNNGV. Broader study findings: Recurrence of identical dominant CDR3 beta clonotypes was observed across tumor sites within a patient, alongside site-unique high-frequency clones. Clonality of local T cells correlated moderately but significantly with local tumor mutational burden (R 0.3 to 0.4).

What was sequenced was lung tumor tissue. The receptor's source is a man aged 40-55 years with non-small cell lung cancer. V is TRBV11-2 and J is TRBJ2-7; D not certain. Here the CDR3 reads CASSLSPGPLYEQYF. CDR3 nucleotides: TGTGCCAGCAGCTTATCCCCCGGACCACTCTACGAGCAGTACTTC.